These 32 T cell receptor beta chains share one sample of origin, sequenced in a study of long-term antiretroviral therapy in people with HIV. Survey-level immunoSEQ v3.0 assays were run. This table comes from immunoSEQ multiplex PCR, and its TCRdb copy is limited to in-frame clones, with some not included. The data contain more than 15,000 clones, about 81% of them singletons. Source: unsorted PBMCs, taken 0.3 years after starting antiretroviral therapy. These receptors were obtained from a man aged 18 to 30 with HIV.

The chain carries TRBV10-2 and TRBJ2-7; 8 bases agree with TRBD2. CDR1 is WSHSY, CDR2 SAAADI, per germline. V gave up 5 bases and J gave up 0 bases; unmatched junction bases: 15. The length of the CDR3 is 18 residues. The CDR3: CASSSLNVGGGVSYEQYV. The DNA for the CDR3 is TGCGCCAGCAGTTCCTTGAATGTCGGGGGGGGTGTCTCCTACGAGCAGTACGTC.

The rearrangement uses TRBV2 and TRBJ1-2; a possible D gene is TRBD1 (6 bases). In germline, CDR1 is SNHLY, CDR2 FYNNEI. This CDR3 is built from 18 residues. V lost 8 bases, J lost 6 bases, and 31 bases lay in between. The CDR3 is CASSSSGIILSGGHGYTF. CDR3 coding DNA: TGTGCCAGCTCAAGCTCCGGGATCATTCTCTCGGGGGGGCATGGCTACACCTTC.

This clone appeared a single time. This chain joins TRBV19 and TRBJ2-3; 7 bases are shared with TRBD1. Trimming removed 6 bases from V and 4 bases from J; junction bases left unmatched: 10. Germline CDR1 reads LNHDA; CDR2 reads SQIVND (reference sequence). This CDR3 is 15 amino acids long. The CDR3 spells CASSPQGIGPDTQYF. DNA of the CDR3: TGTGCCAGTAGCCCACAGGGGATAGGGCCAGATACGCAGTATTTT. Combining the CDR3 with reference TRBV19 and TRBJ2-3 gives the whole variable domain DGGITQSPKYLFRKEGQNVTLSCEQNLNHDAMYWYRQDPGQGLRLIYYSQIVNDFQKGDIAEGYSVSREKKESFPLTVTSAQKNPTAFYLCASSPQGIGPDTQYFGPGTRLTVL.

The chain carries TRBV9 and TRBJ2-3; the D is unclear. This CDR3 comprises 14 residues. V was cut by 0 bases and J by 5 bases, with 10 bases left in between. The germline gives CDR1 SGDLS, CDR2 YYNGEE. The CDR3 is CASSVDLEEDTQYF. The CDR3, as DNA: TGTGCCAGCAGCGTAGATCTAGAAGAAGATACGCAGTATTTT.

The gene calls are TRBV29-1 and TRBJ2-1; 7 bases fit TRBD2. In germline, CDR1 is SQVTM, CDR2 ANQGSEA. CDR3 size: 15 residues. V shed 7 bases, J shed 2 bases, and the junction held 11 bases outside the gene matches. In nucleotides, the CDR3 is TGCAGCGGGGAAGCACCAGCGGGACCCTACAATGAGCAGTTCTTC. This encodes CSGEAPAGPYNEQFF.

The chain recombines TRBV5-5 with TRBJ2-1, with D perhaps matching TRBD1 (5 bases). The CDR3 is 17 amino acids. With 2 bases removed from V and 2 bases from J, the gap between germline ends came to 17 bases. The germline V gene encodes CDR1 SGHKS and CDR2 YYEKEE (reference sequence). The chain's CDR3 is CASSFLWTSSPYNEQFF. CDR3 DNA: TGTGCCAGCAGCTTCTTATGGACATCAAGCCCCTACAATGAGCAGTTCTTC.

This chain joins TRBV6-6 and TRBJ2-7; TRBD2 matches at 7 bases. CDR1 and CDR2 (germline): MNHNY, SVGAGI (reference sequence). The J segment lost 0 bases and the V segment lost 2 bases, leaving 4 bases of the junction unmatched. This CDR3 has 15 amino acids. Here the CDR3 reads CASSYAAGTSYEQYF. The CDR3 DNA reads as TGTGCCAGCAGTTACGCAGCGGGGACCTCCTACGAGCAGTACTTC.

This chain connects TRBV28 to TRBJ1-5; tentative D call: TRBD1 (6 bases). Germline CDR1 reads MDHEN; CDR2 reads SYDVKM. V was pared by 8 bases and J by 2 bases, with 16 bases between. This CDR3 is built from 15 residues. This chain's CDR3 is CASGLGGKGNQPQHF. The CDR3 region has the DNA TGTGCCAGCGGCCTCGGGGGCAAGGGCAATCAGCCCCAGCATTTT. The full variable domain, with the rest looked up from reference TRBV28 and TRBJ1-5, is DVKVTQSSRYLVKRTGEKVFLECVQDMDHENMFWYRQDPGLGLRLIYFSYDVKMKEKGDIPEGYSVSREKKERFSLILESASTNQTSMYLCASGLGGKGNQPQHFGDGTRLSIL.

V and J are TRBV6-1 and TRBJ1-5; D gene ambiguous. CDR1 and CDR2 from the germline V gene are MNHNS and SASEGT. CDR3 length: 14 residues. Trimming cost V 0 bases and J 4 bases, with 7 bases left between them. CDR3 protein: CASSEAFLNQPQHF. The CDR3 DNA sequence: TGTGCCAGCAGTGAAGCCTTCTTAAATCAGCCCCAGCATTTT.

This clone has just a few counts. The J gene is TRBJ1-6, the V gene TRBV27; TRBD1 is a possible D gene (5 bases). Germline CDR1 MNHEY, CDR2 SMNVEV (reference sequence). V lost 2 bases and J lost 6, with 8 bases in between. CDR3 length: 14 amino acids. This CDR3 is CASSLARVNSPLHF. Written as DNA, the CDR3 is TGTGCCAGCAGTTTAGCCAGGGTTAATTCACCCCTCCACTTT.

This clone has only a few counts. Here the CDR3 reads CASSEGVGTGRDEQYF. The CDR3 bases are TGTGCCAGCAGTGAAGGGGTAGGGACAGGGAGGGACGAGCAGTACTTC. The V and J genes are TRBV6-4 and TRBJ2-7; 9 bases agree with TRBD1. Germline-derived CDR1 and CDR2 are MRHNA and SNTAGT. The V segment lost 3 bases and the J segment 5 bases; nucleotides outside the gene matches: 11. This CDR3 is built from 16 residues.

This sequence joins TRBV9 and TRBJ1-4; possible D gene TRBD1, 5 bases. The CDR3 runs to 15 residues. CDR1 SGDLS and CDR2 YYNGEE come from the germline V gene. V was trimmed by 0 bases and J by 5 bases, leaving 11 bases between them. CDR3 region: CASSVGGHLNEKLFF. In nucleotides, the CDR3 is TGTGCCAGCAGCGTAGGAGGACACTTAAATGAAAAACTGTTTTTT.

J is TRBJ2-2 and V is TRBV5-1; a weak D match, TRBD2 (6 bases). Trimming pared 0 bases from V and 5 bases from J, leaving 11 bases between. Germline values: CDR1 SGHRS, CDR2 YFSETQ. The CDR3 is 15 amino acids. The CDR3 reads CASSLEGGGTGELFF. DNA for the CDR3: TGCGCCAGCAGCTTGGAGGGAGGAGGGACCGGGGAGCTGTTTTTT.

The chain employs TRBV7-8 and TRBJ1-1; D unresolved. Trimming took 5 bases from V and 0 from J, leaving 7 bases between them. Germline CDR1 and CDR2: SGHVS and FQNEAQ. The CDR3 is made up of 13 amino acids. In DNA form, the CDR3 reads TGTGCCAGCAGCCCAACAATGAACACTGAAGCTTTCTTT. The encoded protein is CASSPTMNTEAFF.

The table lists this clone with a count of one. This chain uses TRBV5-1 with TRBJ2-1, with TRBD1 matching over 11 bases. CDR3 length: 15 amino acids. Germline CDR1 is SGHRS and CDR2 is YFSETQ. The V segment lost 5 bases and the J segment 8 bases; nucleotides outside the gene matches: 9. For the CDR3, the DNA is TGCGCCAGCAGTTTTGGGGACAGGGGGATTGATGAGCAGTTCTTC. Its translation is CASSFGDRGIDEQFF.

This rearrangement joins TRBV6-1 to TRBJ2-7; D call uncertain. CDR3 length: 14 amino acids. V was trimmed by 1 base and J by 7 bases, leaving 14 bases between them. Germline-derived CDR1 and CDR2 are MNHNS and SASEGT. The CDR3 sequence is CASSEGPSLWEQYV. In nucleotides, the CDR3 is TGTGCCAGCAGTGAAGGGCCCTCGCTCTGGGAGCAGTACGTC.

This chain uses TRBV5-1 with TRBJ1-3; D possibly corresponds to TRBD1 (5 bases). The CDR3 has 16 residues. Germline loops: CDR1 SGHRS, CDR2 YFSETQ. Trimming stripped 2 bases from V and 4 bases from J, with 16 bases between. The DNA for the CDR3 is TGCGCCAGCAGCTTAGGGACCGCTGTACCCGGAAACACCATATATTTT. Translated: CASSLGTAVPGNTIYF.

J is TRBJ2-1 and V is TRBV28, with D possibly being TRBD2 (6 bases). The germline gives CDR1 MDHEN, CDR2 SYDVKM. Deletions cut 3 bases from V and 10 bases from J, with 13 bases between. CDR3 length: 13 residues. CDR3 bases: TGTGCCAGCAGTTTGGGGACGGCGGGGGAGCAGTTCTTC. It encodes CASSLGTAGEQFF.

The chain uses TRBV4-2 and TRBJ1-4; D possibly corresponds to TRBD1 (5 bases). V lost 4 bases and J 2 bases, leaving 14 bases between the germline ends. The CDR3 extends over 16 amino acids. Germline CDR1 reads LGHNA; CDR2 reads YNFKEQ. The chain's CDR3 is CASSRRLGDTNEKLFF. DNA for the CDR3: TGTGCCAGCAGCCGGCGCCTGGGGGACACTAATGAAAAACTGTTTTTT.

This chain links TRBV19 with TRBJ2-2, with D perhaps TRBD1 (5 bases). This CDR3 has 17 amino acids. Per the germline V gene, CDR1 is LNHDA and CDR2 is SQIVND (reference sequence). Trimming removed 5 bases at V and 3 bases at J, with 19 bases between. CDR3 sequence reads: CASSPTEGVLHTGELFF. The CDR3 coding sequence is TGTGCCAGTAGTCCTACCGAAGGGGTTCTTCACACCGGGGAGCTGTTTTTT.

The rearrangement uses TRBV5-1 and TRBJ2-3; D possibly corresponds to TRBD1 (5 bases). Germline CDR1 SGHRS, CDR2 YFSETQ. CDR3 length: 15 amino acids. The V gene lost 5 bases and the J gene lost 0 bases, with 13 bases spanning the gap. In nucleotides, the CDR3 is TGCGCCAGCAGGCCCAGGGTTGGAAGCACAGATACGCAGTATTTT. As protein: CASRPRVGSTDTQYF.

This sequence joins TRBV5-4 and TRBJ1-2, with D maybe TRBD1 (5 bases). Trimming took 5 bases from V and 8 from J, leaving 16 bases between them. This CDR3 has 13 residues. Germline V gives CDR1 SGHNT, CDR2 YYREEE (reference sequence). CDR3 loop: CASRSPGHGGYTF. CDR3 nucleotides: TGTGCCAGCAGATCCCCAGGGCATGGGGGCTACACCTTC.

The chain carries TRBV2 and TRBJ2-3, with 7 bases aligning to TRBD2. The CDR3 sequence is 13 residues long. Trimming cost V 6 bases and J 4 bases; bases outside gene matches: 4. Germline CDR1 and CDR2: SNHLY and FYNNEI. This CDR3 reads CASSGGNSDTQYF. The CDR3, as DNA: TGTGCCAGCAGCGGGGGGAATTCAGATACGCAGTATTTT.

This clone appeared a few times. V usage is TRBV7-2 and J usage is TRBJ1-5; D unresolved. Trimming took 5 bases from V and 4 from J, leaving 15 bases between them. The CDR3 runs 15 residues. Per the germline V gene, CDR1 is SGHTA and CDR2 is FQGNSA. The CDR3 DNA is TGTGCCAGCAGCCACTTAAGGCAGCATAATCAGCCCCAGCATTTT. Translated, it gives CASSHLRQHNQPQHF.

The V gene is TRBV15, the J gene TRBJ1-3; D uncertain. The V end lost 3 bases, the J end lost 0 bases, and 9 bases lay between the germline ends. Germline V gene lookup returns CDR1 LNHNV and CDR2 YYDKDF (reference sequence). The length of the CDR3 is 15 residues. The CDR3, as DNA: TGTGCCACCAGCAGTAGTCGAAACTCTGGAAACACCATATATTTT. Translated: CATSSSRNSGNTIYF. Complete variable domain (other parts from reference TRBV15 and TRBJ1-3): DAMVIQNPRYQVTQFGKPVTLSCSQTLNHNVMYWYQQKSSQAPKLLFHYYDKDFNNEADTPDNFQSRRPNTSFCFLDIRSPGLGDTAMYLCATSSSRNSGNTIYFGEGSWLTVV.

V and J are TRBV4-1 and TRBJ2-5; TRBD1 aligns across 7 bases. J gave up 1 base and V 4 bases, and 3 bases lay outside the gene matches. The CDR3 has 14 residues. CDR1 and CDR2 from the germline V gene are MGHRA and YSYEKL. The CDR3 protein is CASSPRQGQETQYF. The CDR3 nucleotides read TGCGCCAGCAGCCCAAGACAGGGCCAAGAGACCCAGTACTTC.

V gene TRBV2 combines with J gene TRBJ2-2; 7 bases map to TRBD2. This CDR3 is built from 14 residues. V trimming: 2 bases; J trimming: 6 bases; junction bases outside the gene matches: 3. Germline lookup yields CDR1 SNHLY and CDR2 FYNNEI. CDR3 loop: CASSEQGGPGELFF. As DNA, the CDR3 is TGTGCCAGCAGTGAACAGGGAGGGCCCGGGGAGCTGTTTTTT.

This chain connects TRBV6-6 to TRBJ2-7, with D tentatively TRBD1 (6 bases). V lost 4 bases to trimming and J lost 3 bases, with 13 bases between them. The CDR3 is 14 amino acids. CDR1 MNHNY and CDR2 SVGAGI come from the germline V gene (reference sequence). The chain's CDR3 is CASSSKGDGYEQYF. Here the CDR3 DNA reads TGTGCCAGCAGTTCGAAGGGGGACGGCTACGAGCAGTACTTC.

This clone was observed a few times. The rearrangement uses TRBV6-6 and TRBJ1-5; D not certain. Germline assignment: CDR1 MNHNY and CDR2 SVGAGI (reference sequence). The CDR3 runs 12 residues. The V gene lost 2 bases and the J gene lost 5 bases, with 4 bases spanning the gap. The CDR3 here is CASSYADQPQHF. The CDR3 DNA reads TGTGCCAGCAGTTACGCGGATCAGCCCCAGCATTTT.

This CDR3 is CASNSGRGDGYTF. CDR3 nucleotides: TGTGCCAGCAACTCCGGACGGGGAGATGGCTACACCTTC. The chain has TRBV6-5 and TRBJ1-2; D is unclear. Germline V lookup: CDR1 MNHEY, CDR2 SVGAGI. V was cut by 7 bases and J by 6 bases, with 15 bases left in between. The CDR3 is 13 amino acids.

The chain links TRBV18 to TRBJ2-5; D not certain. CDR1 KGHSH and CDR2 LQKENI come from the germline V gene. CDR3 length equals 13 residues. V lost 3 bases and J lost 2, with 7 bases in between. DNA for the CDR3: TGTGCCAGCTCACCCCGCCAGCAAGAGACCCAGTACTTC. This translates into CASSPRQQETQYF.

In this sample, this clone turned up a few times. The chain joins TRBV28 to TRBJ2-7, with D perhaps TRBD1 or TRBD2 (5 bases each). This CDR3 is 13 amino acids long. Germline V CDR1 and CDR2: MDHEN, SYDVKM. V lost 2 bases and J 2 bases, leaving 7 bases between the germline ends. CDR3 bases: TGTGCCAGCAGTTTACGGGGCCCCTACGAGCAGTACTTC. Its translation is CASSLRGPYEQYF.